This TCR beta chain was recovered during a study of blood T cell repertoires in COVID-19. In the study overall: Material from acute and convalescent COVID-19 was sourced from the United States, Italy and Spain. PBMCs, B-cell-depleted T cells, or T cells provided the cDNA or gDNA that made up the material.

Original data processing: Researchers report that nucleated cell counts were estimated from reference gene primer amplification. Generated by immunoSEQ multiplex PCR, the TCRdb table keeps only in-frame clones and is missing some. The D gene and trimming were derived from the DNA, and the V and J assignments and clone size from that table. The sample lists about 160,000 clones, about 89% occurring once. Germline loops: CDR1 MNHNY, CDR2 SVGAGI (reference sequence). The CDR3 extends over 15 amino acids. Germline trimming cut 2 bases from V and 10 bases from J; bases unmatched to any gene: 9. The chain combines TRBV6-6 with TRBJ2-1; 9 bases line up with TRBD2. The clonotype originates from a man aged 55 to 69 with acute or convalescent COVID-19. Sequencing was performed on peripheral blood. CDR3 amino acids: CASSYARGGPIEQFF. DNA for the CDR3: TGTGCCAGCAGTTACGCGCGGGGGGGCCCAATCGAGCAGTTCTTC.